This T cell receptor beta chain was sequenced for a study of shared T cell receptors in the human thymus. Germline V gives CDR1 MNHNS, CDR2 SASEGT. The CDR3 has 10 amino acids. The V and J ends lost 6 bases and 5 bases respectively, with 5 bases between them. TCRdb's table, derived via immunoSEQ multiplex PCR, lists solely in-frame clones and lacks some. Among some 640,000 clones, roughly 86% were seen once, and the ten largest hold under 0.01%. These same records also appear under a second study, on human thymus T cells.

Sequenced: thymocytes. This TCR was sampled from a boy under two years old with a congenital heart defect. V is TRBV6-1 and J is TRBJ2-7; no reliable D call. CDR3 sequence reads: CASRTHEQYF. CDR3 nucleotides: TGTGCCAGCAGGACTCACGAGCAGTACTTC.